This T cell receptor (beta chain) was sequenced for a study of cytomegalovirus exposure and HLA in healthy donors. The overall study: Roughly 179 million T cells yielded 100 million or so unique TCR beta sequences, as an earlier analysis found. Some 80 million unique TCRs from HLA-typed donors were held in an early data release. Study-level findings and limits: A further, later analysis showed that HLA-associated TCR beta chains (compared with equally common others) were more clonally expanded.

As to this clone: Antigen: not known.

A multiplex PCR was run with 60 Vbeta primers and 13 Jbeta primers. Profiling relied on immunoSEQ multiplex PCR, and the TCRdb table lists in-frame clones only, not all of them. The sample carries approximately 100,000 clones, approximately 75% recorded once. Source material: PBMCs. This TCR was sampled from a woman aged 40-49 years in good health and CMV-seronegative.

The CDR3 here is CASSQQPEGNYGYTF. CDR3 DNA: TGTGCCAGCAGCCAACAGCCTGAGGGAAACTATGGCTACACCTTC. This chain joins TRBV7-3 and TRBJ1-2; D not certain. The CDR3 sequence is 15 residues long. V lost 5 bases, J lost 2 bases, and 15 bases lay in between. Germline-derived CDR1 and CDR2 are SGHTA and FQGTGA. Filled out from reference TRBV7-3 and TRBJ1-2, the complete variable domain reads GAGVSQTPSNKVTEKGKYVELRCDPISGHTALYWYRQSLGQGPEFLIYFQGTGAADDSGLPNDRFFAVRPEGSVSTLKIQRTERGDSAVYLCASSQQPEGNYGYTFGSGTRLTVV.